This record looks at one TCR beta chain sequence and its context. Its binding antigen is unknown. No base quality information exists; no much larger clone differs at one position. Systemically healthy Caucasian individuals from Russia, roughly 40 in total and aged roughly 6 to 100 years, were included as donors. Roughly 10 milliliters of peripheral blood were drawn from each donor into EDTA-treated Vacutainer tubes. PBMCs were isolated by Ficoll-Paque density-gradient centrifugation, with at least 6 million obtained per sample. Trizol reagent was used to extract total RNA from PBMCs, with at least 5 micrograms per sample. Naive CD45RAhigh/CD27high T cell percentages were measured by flow cytometry on a PBMC aliquot from every donor. The CDR3, cysteine through phenylalanine, is 13 amino acids long. Only the CDR3 part of the read is kept: 39 bases, read in frame from the first base. Trimming costs V 7 bases and J 0 bases, and their ends lie 12 bases apart. Per the germline V gene, SQVTM is the CDR1 and ANQGSEA is the CDR2.

Library preparation employed 5' RACE. The sequencer was an Illumina HiSeq 2500. A second PCR of 7 to 11 cycles was performed with a sample-barcoded 5' primer and a J-beta primer mix. A template-switch 5' adaptor carrying 12 random nucleotides introduced a unique molecular identifier onto each TCR beta cDNA molecule. At least 2.5 million CDR3-containing paired-end reads were obtained from each sample. First-strand cDNA was synthesized from all RNA with the Mint cDNA synthesis kit, primed by a TRBC-specific oligonucleotide. Following uracil-DNA glycosylase treatment, all cDNA underwent a first 18-cycle PCR with the universal primers M1SS and BC2_uni_R. As for the original processing: Each sample was normalized by randomly selecting 1 million high-quality reads, each carrying a distinct molecular identifier. Instead of being binned into consensus sequences, reads that shared molecular identifiers were thrown out. MiTCR, set to a Q25 quality threshold and the strictest error-elimination algorithm, was used for CDR3 identification, clonotype clustering and error correction. Lower-bound total TCR beta diversity was estimated with a nonparametric unseen species model using Euler transformation. In-frame beta chains were kept once TCRdb had trimmed the public reads at Q25 with fastp and called clones with MiXCR. Entries that share a CDR3 protein sequence are merged under the most common genes and DNA. None of the V and J calls come from the authors' own analysis; TCRdb made them. Across this sample there are some 1,500,000 distinct CDR3 sequences, with about 45% seen only once. The top ten hold about 4% of the sample.

The data stem from a study of blood T cells in healthy people across ages (dated by TCRdb to 2015 to 2017). With regard to the full study: In model experiments, template switching captured roughly one uniquely barcoded TCR beta cDNA molecule for every two T cells. The study measured age-related changes in TCR beta repertoire diversity using deep sequencing normalized with unique cDNA molecular identifiers. Donors were grouped into four age groups: young (average approximately 16 years), middle-aged (roughly 38), aged (roughly 62) and long-lived (less than 85). Donors of different ages were randomly distributed across sequencing lanes to avoid experimental bias. Two additional independent replicas of 1 million unique cDNA reads from the same blood draw were analyzed for two donors (one aged 18 to 30 and one aged 80 or older).

Study-wide findings and limitations: As age increased, observed TCR beta diversity per million T cells dropped in a roughly linear way, and a significant reduction was already evident by age approximately 40. Since profiling was done on bulk unsorted PBMCs, naive and antigen-experienced compartments could not be conclusively compared. Estimates of total diversity based on one million sequenced T cells were regarded as lower bounds and as underestimates. A strong correlation was found between observed TCR beta diversity and the percentage of naive T cells measured by flow cytometry. Compared with the aged group, the long-lived group had more naive CD4+ T cells, fewer expanded clones and increased TCR diversity, a pattern suggesting age selection. The CMV infection status of donors was not known, potentially confounding age-related changes in expanded clonotypes.

The receptor was derived from a woman between 18 and 30 years old in good health. The sequence links TRBV29-1 to TRBJ1-2, with the D gene not confidently named. Sequencing was done on a sample of blood. In nucleotide form, the sequence is TGCAGCGCTGTAGGTAGACCTAACTATGGCTACACCTTC. The encoded protein is CSAVGRPNYGYTF.